This T cell receptor beta chain was retrieved from a study of regulatory T cells in long-lasting Graves disease. According to the study, TCR beta libraries were built with iRepertoire HTBI primers and CDR3-region Arm-PCR. Via MiXCR, TCRdb re-called the multiplex PCR reads, giving one row per CDR3 protein. This table has 420,000 or so distinct CDR3 sequences, around 22% appearing once. The CDR3 runs 16 residues. The V segment lost 4 bases and the J segment 3 bases; nucleotides outside the gene matches: 7. CDR1 is SNHLY, CDR2 FYNNEI, per germline. This clonotype was observed at least ten times. Its antigen is not identified. The time point here: persistent/refractory GD, antithyroid drugs over 5 years with positive TRAb. Extracted RNA from PBMCs served as the source of the TCR library. EDTA tubes received around 9.9 milliliters of collected peripheral blood. Study conclusions and caveats: Segments TRBV28, TRBJ1-2 and TRBJ2-5 showed preferential usage in persistent disease.

The sample in question was peripheral blood mononuclear cells (PBMCs), obtained when the disease was refractory, from a patient treated with antithyroid drugs. The J gene is TRBJ2-7, the V gene TRBV2; 12 bases line up with TRBD1. The sequence came from a female donor with Graves disease. The CDR3 loop is CASSAGQGAPSYEQYF. The CDR3 DNA is TGTGCCAGCAGTGCGGGACAGGGGGCTCCCAGCTACGAGCAGTACTTC.